One TCR beta chain is described in this entry. This record belongs to a study of blood T cell repertoires in COVID-19. For the study at large: COVID-19 samples from acute and convalescent phases originated in the United States, Italy and Spain. PBMCs, B-cell-depleted T cells, or T cells were the source of the cDNA or gDNA that made up the material.

This CDR3 is 13 amino acids long. The germline CDR1 and CDR2 sequences are SGHVS and FQNEAQ. V shed 1 base and J shed 7 bases, with 10 bases lying between them. The study drew participants aged roughly 18 to 89 years from some 23 US areas. Cohort allocation depended upon clinical history that participants reported. The assay was immunoSEQ multiplex PCR, and TCRdb's table has in-frame clones only and misses some. The sample comprises around 240,000 clones, approximately 90% of which are singletons, and 1% to 1.5% rests with the top ten. Sequencing input: PBMCs or T cells enriched from blood (not recorded which). The sequence came from a human donor in a cohort exposed to, infected with or recovered from COVID-19 (not recorded which). The donor label of this sample is uncertain. This chain uses TRBV7-8 with TRBJ1-2, with D tentatively TRBD1 (5 bases). The CDR3 spells CASSLGRASGYTF. The CDR3 coding sequence is TGTGCCAGCAGCTTAGGCAGGGCAAGTGGCTACACCTTC. The complete variable domain, with remaining parts taken from reference TRBV7-8 and TRBJ1-2, reads GAGVSQSPRYKVAKRGQDVALRCDPISGHVSLFWYQQALGQGPEFLTYFQNEAQLDKSGLPSDRFFAERPEGSVSTLKIQRTQQEDSAVYLCASSLGRASGYTFGSGTRLTVV.